These 25 T cell receptor beta chains originate from one sample sequenced in a study of blood T cell repertoires in COVID-19 (dated by TCRdb to about 2020). The library was built by means of the immunoSEQ multiplex PCR assay. TCRdb stores this immuneACCESS table with in-frame sequences only. Part of the clones is absent; in the studies checked, under half of the shortfall reflects unresolved V genes, and no reason is known for the rest. Within this sample are around 240,000 clones, with 86% of them counted one time only. Roughly 2% of the sample is in the top ten clones. Sequencing was done on a sample of PBMCs or T cells enriched from blood (not recorded which). Every receptor here comes from a woman in her 50s who had recovered from COVID-19.

This clone was picked up one time. The chain combines TRBV6-5 with TRBJ2-1, with D uncertain. CDR1 MNHEY and CDR2 SVGAGI come from the germline V gene. This CDR3 has 12 residues. V shed 2 bases and J shed 5 bases, with 4 bases lying between them. The CDR3, as DNA: TGTGCCAGCAGTTACGGAGACAATGAGCAGTTCTTC. It yields the protein CASSYGDNEQFF.

CDR3 amino acids: CSAEGYGYTF. The CDR3 nucleotides are TGCAGTGCCGAGGGCTATGGCTACACCTTC. The chain links TRBV20-1 to TRBJ1-2; D gene uncertain. This CDR3 spans 10 amino acids. The germline gives CDR1 DFQATT, CDR2 SNEGSKA (reference sequence). The V and J ends lost 6 bases and 4 bases respectively, with 6 bases between them.

V gene TRBV7-9 combines with J gene TRBJ2-7; 9 bases agree with TRBD1. Germline V lookup: CDR1 SEHNR, CDR2 FQNEAQ (reference sequence). The CDR3 is 14 residues long. Unmatched junction bases numbered 8, after V lost 6 bases and J lost 5 bases. The CDR3 loop reads CASSIRDRANEQYF. The DNA of the CDR3 is TGTGCCAGCAGTATCCGGGACAGGGCTAACGAGCAGTACTTC.

V and J are TRBV3-1 (or the pseudogene TRBV3-2) and TRBJ2-1; maybe TRBD1 (5 bases). Germline V gene data show CDR1 as LGHDT and CDR2 as YNNKEL (reference sequence). This CDR3 has 13 amino acids. The V end was cut by 4 bases, the J end by 7 bases, with 11 bases between. CDR3: CASSPRGANEQFF. CDR3 in DNA: TGTGCCAGCAGCCCAAGGGGTGCGAATGAGCAGTTCTTC.

The rearrangement uses TRBV30 and TRBJ1-1; the D is unclear. Trimming cost V 1 base and J 0 bases, with 9 bases left between them. Germline CDR1 is GTSNPN and CDR2 is SVGIG (reference sequence). This CDR3 is built from 14 residues. In nucleotides, the CDR3 is TGTGCCTGGAGTGGGCTTCTAGTGAACACTGAAGCTTTCTTT. Its translation: CAWSGLLVNTEAFF.

The chain recombines TRBV9 with TRBJ2-1; 12 nucleotides align to TRBD2. Per the germline V gene, CDR1 is SGDLS and CDR2 is YYNGEE. This CDR3 is 17 amino acids long. V was clipped by 0 bases and J by 7 bases; unmatched bases: 8. This CDR3 reads CASSVALTSGGRNEQFF. DNA for the CDR3: TGTGCCAGCAGCGTAGCTCTGACTAGCGGGGGTAGAAATGAGCAGTTCTTC.

This clone was recorded only once. The chain recombines TRBV6-5 with TRBJ1-4; 7 bases match TRBD1. The CDR3 covers 15 residues. Trimming removed 0 bases from V and 2 bases from J; junction bases left unmatched: 0. Per the germline V gene, CDR1 is MNHEY and CDR2 is SVGAGI. CDR3 amino acids: CASSYSQGTNEKLFF. CDR3 DNA: TGTGCCAGCAGTTACTCACAGGGGACTAATGAAAAACTGTTTTTT.

This CDR3 reads CASSQDRGAPGAYTF. The CDR3 DNA sequence: TGCGCCAGCAGCCAAGATCGGGGGGCTCCAGGGGCCTACACCTTC. V is TRBV4-1 and J is TRBJ1-2, with a weak D call TRBD1 (6 bases). Trimming pared 0 bases from V and 10 bases from J, leaving 18 bases between. The CDR3 sequence is 15 residues long. Looked up from germline, CDR1 is MGHRA and CDR2 is YSYEKL.

A few counts support this clone. V and J are TRBV28 and TRBJ2-2; no firm D call. In germline, CDR1 is MDHEN, CDR2 SYDVKM. V was trimmed by 3 bases and J by 5 bases, leaving 7 bases between them. The CDR3 has 13 residues. CDR3 protein: CASSFSGTGELFF. The CDR3 region has the DNA TGTGCCAGCAGTTTCTCGGGTACCGGGGAGCTGTTTTTT.

With regard to this clone: Likely a read error: the CDR3 ends without its conserved phenylalanine or tryptophan. No DNA is shown, since the ends of the CDR3 on it are uncertain; the CDR3 is the one TCRdb lists. The CDR3 reads CASSLVPTGGLFI. V and J are TRBV14 and TRBJ2-7; the D call of TRBD1 is as the table states it, not checked on the DNA. Germline V gene lookup returns CDR1 SGHDN and CDR2 FVKESK. The CDR3 is 13 residues long, ends included.

The rearrangement uses TRBV10-1 and TRBJ1-1, with a weak D call TRBD1 (5 bases). This CDR3 is built from 15 residues. The V gene's germline CDR1 is WNHNN and CDR2 SYGVQD (reference sequence). V was trimmed by 0 bases and J by 5 bases, leaving 13 bases between them. The CDR3 loop is CASSESRRGGTEAFF. The DNA of the CDR3 is TGCGCCAGCAGTGAGTCTCGACGGGGGGGAACTGAAGCTTTCTTT.

The chain combines TRBV11-2 with TRBJ2-7; D perhaps matches TRBD2 (7 bases). The germline gives CDR1 SGHAT, CDR2 FQNNGV. V was clipped by 5 bases and J by 0 bases, with 11 bases between them. The CDR3 runs to 14 residues. CDR3 protein: CASSEGGISYEQYF. The CDR3 DNA sequence: TGTGCCAGCAGCGAGGGGGGGATCTCCTACGAGCAGTACTTC.

This clone has only a few counts. The gene calls are TRBV7-8 and TRBJ2-7; D uncertain. The germline V and J ends were trimmed by 1 base and 5 bases, with 12 bases remaining between them. There are 14 residues in the CDR3. Germline V gene data show CDR1 as SGHVS and CDR2 as FQNEAQ. The CDR3 nucleotides are TGTGCCAGCAGCTTAGTCCCGGGTCCCAACGAGCAGTACTTC. Translated, it gives CASSLVPGPNEQYF.

The DNA for the CDR3 is TGTGCCAGCAGTTACCTCGGGGGCAATGAGCAGTTCTTC. It translates to CASSYLGGNEQFF. The gene calls are TRBV6-5 and TRBJ2-1, with TRBD2 as a possible D gene (6 bases). V was pared by 2 bases and J by 6 bases, with 8 bases between. CDR1 MNHEY and CDR2 SVGAGI come from the germline V gene. The CDR3 covers 13 residues.

The table lists this clone with a few counts. The chain employs TRBV5-6 and TRBJ2-1, with D unclear. The CDR3 consists of 14 residues. Germline CDR1 and CDR2: SGHDT and YYEEEE. V lost 0 bases and J lost 6, with 10 bases in between. CDR3: CASSLAVPPNEQFF. In nucleotides, the CDR3 is TGTGCCAGCAGCTTGGCGGTGCCGCCCAATGAGCAGTTCTTC.

This clone was picked up one time. At one boundary the junction diverges from the germline segment, which might be a read error. J is TRBJ2-7 and V is TRBV3-1 (or the pseudogene TRBV3-2), with TRBD2 matching 7 bases. The length of the CDR3 is 9 residues. From germline, CDR1 is LGHDT and CDR2 YNNKEL (reference sequence). The chain's CDR3 is CASMRTSRF. The CDR3 DNA follows: TGTGCCAGCATGCGGACTAGTCGCTTC.

The chain has TRBV10-1 and TRBJ2-7; 9 bases match TRBD1. Looked up from germline, CDR1 is WNHNN and CDR2 is SYGVQD (reference sequence). CDR3 length: 15 amino acids. Germline trimming cut 5 bases from V and 2 bases from J; bases unmatched to any gene: 7. The DNA of the CDR3 is TGCGCCAGCAGTTACACAGGGGGCGCCCCCTACGAGCAGTACTTC. This sequence encodes CASSYTGGAPYEQYF.

The rearrangement links TRBV5-1 to TRBJ2-5, with TRBD1 as a possible D gene (5 bases). CDR1 is SGHRS, CDR2 YFSETQ, per germline. V dropped 0 bases and J dropped 3 bases, with 6 bases sitting between them. The CDR3 totals 13 residues. DNA of the CDR3: TGCGCCAGCAGCTTGGGACAGAAAGAGACCCAGTACTTC. Its protein product is CASSLGQKETQYF.

The chain recombines TRBV19 with TRBJ1-6, with TRBD1 as a possible D gene (6 bases). This CDR3 region has 17 residues. Trimming removed 6 bases at V and 4 bases at J, with 19 bases between. The germline V gene encodes CDR1 LNHDA and CDR2 SQIVND (reference sequence). CDR3 loop: CASSRRGGAGYNSPLHF. In DNA form, the CDR3 reads TGTGCCAGTAGCCGGAGGGGGGGCGCAGGGTATAATTCACCCCTCCACTTT. Drawing the rest from reference TRBV19 and TRBJ1-6, the complete variable domain is DGGITQSPKYLFRKEGQNVTLSCEQNLNHDAMYWYRQDPGQGLRLIYYSQIVNDFQKGDIAEGYSVSREKKESFPLTVTSAQKNPTAFYLCASSRRGGAGYNSPLHFGNGTRLTVT.

The chain carries TRBV4-1 and TRBJ2-2; D is ambiguous. This CDR3 comprises 16 residues. V was clipped by 4 bases and J by 6 bases, with 18 bases between them. CDR1 is MGHRA and CDR2 is YSYEKL in the germline V gene. The CDR3 DNA reads as TGCGCCAGCAGCCCAACCGCTTCACCCGGAGCCGGGGAGCTGTTTTTT. Residues: CASSPTASPGAGELFF.

V usage is TRBV7-3 and J usage is TRBJ2-6, with D possibly TRBD1 on 6 matching bases. Germline V gives CDR1 SGHTA, CDR2 FQGTGA. This CDR3 is built from 18 residues. V lost 4 bases, J lost 0 bases, and 16 bases lay in between. The CDR3 bases are TGTGCCAGCAGCTCCAGGGAAGGGGGATTCTCTGGGGCCAACGTCCTGACTTTC. Translating gives CASSSREGGFSGANVLTF.

The V call is TRBV2, the J call TRBJ1-1; D is possibly TRBD1 (6 bases). In germline, CDR1 is SNHLY, CDR2 FYNNEI. Trimming removed 4 bases from V and 3 bases from J, with 12 bases in between. The CDR3 runs to 14 residues. DNA of the CDR3: TGTGCCAGCAGTGTGGAGGGGGGGGACACTGAAGCTTTCTTT. This translates into CASSVEGGDTEAFF.

The rearrangement joins TRBV10-2 to TRBJ1-1; maybe TRBD1 (6 bases). Germline V gene sequence: CDR1 WSHSY, CDR2 SAAADI. V was pared by 6 bases and J by 3 bases, with 11 bases between. The CDR3 runs to 13 residues. CDR3: CASSRDTYTEAFF. DNA of the CDR3: TGCGCCAGCAGCCGGGACACGTACACTGAAGCTTTCTTT.

The J gene is TRBJ1-3, the V gene TRBV18, with 10 positions matching TRBD1. CDR3 length: 19 residues. Germline values: CDR1 KGHSH, CDR2 LQKENI. The V segment lost 3 bases and the J segment 0 bases; nucleotides outside the gene matches: 11. The CDR3 is CASSPRGQGTFSSGNTIYF. CDR3 DNA: TGTGCCAGCTCACCCAGGGGACAGGGGACATTCAGCTCTGGAAACACCATATATTTT. The full variable domain, completed using reference TRBV18 and TRBJ1-3, is NAGVMQNPRHLVRRRGQEARLRCSPMKGHSHVYWYRQLPEEGLKFMVYLQKENIIDESGMPKERFSAEFPKEGPSILRIQQVVRGDSAAYFCASSPRGQGTFSSGNTIYFGEGSWLTVV.

This chain joins TRBV2 and TRBJ2-5, with 16 bases that match TRBD2. The V and J ends lost 6 bases and 5 bases, in that order; junction bases with no gene match: 9. CDR3 length equals 17 residues. In germline, CDR1 is SNHLY, CDR2 FYNNEI. The CDR3 region is CASRAGTSGGEWETQYF. The CDR3 nucleotides read TGTGCCAGCAGAGCAGGGACTAGCGGGGGGGAGTGGGAGACCCAGTACTTC.